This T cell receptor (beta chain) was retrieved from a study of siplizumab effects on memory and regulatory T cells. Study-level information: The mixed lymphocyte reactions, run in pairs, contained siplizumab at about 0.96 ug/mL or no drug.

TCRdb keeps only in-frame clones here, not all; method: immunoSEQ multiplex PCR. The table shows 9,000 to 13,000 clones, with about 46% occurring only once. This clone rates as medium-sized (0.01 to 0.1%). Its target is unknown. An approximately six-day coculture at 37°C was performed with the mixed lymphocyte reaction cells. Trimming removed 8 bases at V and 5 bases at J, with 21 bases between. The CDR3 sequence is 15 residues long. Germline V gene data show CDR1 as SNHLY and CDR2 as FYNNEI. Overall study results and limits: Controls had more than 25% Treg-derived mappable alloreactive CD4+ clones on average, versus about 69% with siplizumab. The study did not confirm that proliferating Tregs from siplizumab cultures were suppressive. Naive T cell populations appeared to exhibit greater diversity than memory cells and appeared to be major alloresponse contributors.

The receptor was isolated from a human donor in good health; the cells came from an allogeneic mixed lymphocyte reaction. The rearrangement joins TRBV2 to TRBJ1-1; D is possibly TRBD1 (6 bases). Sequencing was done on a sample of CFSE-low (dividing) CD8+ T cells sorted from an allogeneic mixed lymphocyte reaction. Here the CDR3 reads CASATTIGTRTEAFF. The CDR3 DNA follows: TGTGCCAGCGCAACTACGATAGGGACACGAACTGAAGCTTTCTTT.